This T cell receptor beta chain comes out of a study of shared clonotypes between healthy human individuals. The V segment lost 0 bases and the J segment 4 bases; nucleotides outside the gene matches: 11. CDR1 and CDR2 from the germline V gene are SGHNT and YYREEE (reference sequence). The CDR3 spans 17 residues. This table comes from immunoSEQ multiplex PCR, and its TCRdb copy is limited to in-frame clones, with some not included. The sample shows fewer than 1.4 million clones, around 78% of them seen only once. The sequenced sample was memory CD4+ T cells from PBMCs. Sample subset: CD45RA-negative fraction. The clonotype was recovered from a man aged 18 to 35 in good health. Some clones in this sample may be carry-over from other donors' samples. The rearrangement joins TRBV5-4 to TRBJ2-7, with 9 bases matching TRBD2. DNA of the CDR3: TGTGCCAGCAGCTTGGTTCGGTCTAGCGGGATCGGGTACGAGCAGTACTTC. Amino acid sequence: CASSLVRSSGIGYEQYF.